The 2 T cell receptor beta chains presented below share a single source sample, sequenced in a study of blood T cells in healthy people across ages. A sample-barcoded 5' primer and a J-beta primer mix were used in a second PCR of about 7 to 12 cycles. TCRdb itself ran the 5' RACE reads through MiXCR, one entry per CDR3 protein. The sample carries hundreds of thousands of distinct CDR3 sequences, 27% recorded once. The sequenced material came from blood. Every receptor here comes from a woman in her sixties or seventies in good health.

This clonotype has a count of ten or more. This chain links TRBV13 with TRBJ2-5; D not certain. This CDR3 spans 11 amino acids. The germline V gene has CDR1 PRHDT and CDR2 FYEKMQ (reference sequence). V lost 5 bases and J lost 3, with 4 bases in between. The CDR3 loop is CASSIKETQYF. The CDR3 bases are TGTGCCAGCAGCATTAAAGAGACCCAGTACTTC.

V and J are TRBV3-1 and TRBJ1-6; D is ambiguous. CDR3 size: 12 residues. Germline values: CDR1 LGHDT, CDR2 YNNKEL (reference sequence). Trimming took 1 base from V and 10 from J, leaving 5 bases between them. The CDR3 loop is CASSQADSPLHF. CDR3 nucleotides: TGTGCCAGCAGCCAAGCTGACTCACCCCTCCACTTT.